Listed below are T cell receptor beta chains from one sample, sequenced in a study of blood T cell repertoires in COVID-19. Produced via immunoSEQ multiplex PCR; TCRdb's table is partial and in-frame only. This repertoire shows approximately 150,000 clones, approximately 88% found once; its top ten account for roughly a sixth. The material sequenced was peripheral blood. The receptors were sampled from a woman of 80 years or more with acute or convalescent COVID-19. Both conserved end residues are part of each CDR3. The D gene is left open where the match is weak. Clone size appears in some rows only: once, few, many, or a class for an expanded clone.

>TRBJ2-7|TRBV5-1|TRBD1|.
TGCGCCAGCAGCTTGGGTCCGAGGGACAGGGACTACGAGCAGTACTTC
CASSLGPRDRDYEQYF
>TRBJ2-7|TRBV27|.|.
TGTGCCAGCAGTTTATCGTATGGGGGGTTTCCCTACGAGCAGTACTTC
CASSLSYGGFPYEQYF
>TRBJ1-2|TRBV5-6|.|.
TGTGCCAGCAGCTCGGTCCAGGCTCGGCCCCCCCTTTATGGCTACACCTTC
CASSSVQARPPLYGYTF
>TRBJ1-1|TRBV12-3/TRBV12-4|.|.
TGTGCCAGCAGTTTTCGGACTACTGAAGCTTTCTTT
CASSFRTTEAFF
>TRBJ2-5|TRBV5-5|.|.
TGTGCCAGCAGCTTGGGGGGTGGGCCCCGAGGGGAGACCCAGTACTTC
CASSLGGGPRGETQYF
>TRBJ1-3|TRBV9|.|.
TGTGCCAGCAGCGTAGATGGGAGTAGCACCATATATTTT
CASSVDGSSTIYF
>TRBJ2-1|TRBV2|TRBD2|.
TGTGCCAGCGAAACTACTAGCGGGGTCTACAATGAGCAGTTCTTC
CASETTSGVYNEQFF
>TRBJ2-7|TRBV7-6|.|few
TGTGCCAGCAGCTTTAAGTTCGGGTCCTACGACGAGCAGTACTTC
CASSFKFGSYDEQYF
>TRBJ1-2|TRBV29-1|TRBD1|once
TGCAGCGTTAGTGGACAGGGTTATGGCTACACCTTC
CSVSGQGYGYTF
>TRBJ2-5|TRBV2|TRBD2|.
TGTGCCAGCAGTGGGTTAGCGGGAGGGTACCAAGAGACCCAGTACTTC
CASSGLAGGYQETQYF
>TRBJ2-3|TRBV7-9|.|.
TGTGCCAGCAGCTTAGGGGCAGGGATCGGAACGCAGTATTTT
CASSLGAGIGTQYF
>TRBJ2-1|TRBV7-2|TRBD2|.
TGTGCCAGCAGTTTATTCCAGGCGGGGGGGGATGAGCAGTTCTTC
CASSLFQAGGDEQFF
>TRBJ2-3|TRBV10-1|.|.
TGCGCCAGCAGTGAGTCTGAAGCGCACCTCACAGATACGCAGTATTTT
CASSESEAHLTDTQYF
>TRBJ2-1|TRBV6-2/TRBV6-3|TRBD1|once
TGTGCCAGCAGTGACCGGGACAGGGTCGACGATGAGCAGTTCTTC
CASSDRDRVDDEQFF
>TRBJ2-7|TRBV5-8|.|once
TGTGCCAGCAGCCCCGGGACACTCTACGAGCAGTACTTC
CASSPGTLYEQYF
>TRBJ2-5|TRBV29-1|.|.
TGCAGCGTCAAAGTCGGGACCCAGTACTTC
CSVKVGTQYF
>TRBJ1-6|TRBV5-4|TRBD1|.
TGTGCCAGCAGGAACGGACAGGGATATAATTCACCCCTCCACTTT
CASRNGQGYNSPLHF
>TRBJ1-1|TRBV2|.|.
TGTGTCGCTGTCCCGCAGGGGTTGTACACTGAAGCTTTCTTT
CVAVPQGLYTEAFF
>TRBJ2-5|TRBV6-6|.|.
TGTGCCAGCACCCTACAGGGACAAGAGACCCAGTACTTC
CASTLQGQETQYF
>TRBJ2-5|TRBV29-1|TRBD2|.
TGCAGCGTTAGGCTAGCGGGGGAAGAGACCCAGTACTTC
CSVRLAGEETQYF
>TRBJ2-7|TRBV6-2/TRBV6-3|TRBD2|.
TGTGCCAGCAGTTACCACGGGACTAGGACCTACGAGCAGTACTTC
CASSYHGTRTYEQYF
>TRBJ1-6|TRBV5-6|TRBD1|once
TGTGCCAGCAGCTGGGACAGGGGAAATTCACCCCTCCACTTT
CASSWDRGNSPLHF
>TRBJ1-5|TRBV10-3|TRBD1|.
TGTGCCATCAGTGCGACAGGGGGCAATCAGCCCCAGCATTTT
CAISATGGNQPQHF
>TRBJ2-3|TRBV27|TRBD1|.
TGTGCCAGCCGGTTGGGGACAGGCCCGACAGATACGCAGTATTTT
CASRLGTGPTDTQYF
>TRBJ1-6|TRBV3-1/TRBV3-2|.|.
TGTGCCAGCAGCCAAGAACCCCTTGGCGGGTATAATTCACCCCTCCACTTT
CASSQEPLGGYNSPLHF
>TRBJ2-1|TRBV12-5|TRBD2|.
TGTGCTACCAACCCCCCGGGACTAGCGGGGAATGAGCAGTTCTTC
CATNPPGLAGNEQFF
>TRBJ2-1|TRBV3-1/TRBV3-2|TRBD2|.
TGTGCCAGCAGCCAAGTTCTAGCGGGGGGCCGCTACAATGAGCAGTTCTTC
CASSQVLAGGRYNEQFF
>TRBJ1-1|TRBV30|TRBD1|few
TGTGCCTGGAGTGTACCGGGACAGGGCTCGAGAAGAAATGAAGCTTTCTTT
CAWSVPGQGSRRNEAFF
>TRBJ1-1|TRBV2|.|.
TGTGCCAGCAGCGTAGGGACTCCAGGAACTGAAGCTTTCTTT
CASSVGTPGTEAFF
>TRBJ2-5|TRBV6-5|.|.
TGTGCCAGCAGTTACTCGGGGGCTGGAGAAGAGACCCAGTACTTC
CASSYSGAGEETQYF